The 7 T cell receptor beta chains below all came from one sample that was sequenced in a study of T cell responses to AZD1222 COVID-19 vaccine (dated by TCRdb to the early 2020s). Libraries came from the immunoSEQ multiplex PCR assay. The table comes from immuneACCESS by way of TCRdb, which keeps in-frame sequences with V and J called. Part of the clones is missing from these tables; in studies checked, under half for an unresolved V gene and the rest for unknown reasons. The sample has around 150,000 clones on record, about 92% of them singletons. The ten largest clones take up approximately 3.3% of the sample. The meaning of the sample's time point label: about 28 days (+/-7) after the second vaccine dose. The input for sequencing was peripheral blood, taken 28 days after the second AZD1222 dose. The receptors come from an adult who received the AZD1222 COVID-19 vaccine.

The chain combines TRBV28 with TRBJ2-7; 10 nucleotides line up with TRBD1. Germline-derived CDR1 and CDR2 are MDHEN and SYDVKM. This CDR3 contains 17 residues. V lost 4 bases to trimming and J lost 3 bases; unmatched junction nucleotides: 12. CDR3 in DNA: TGTGCCAGCAGTTATCTAATTGGACAGGGGGGGAACTACGAGCAGTACTTC. This encodes CASSYLIGQGGNYEQYF.

V usage is TRBV7-9 and J usage is TRBJ1-2, with D unresolved. V gave up 4 bases and J gave up 2 bases, with 17 bases separating them. CDR1 and CDR2 (germline): SEHNR, FQNEAQ (reference sequence). This CDR3 spans 16 amino acids. The CDR3 reads CASSSLGLLKNYGYTF. The CDR3 DNA follows: TGTGCCAGCAGCTCCCTAGGACTGCTTAAGAACTATGGCTACACCTTC.

J is TRBJ2-1 and V is TRBV19; 13 nucleotides match TRBD2. CDR3 size: 19 residues. The V and J ends lost 5 bases and 0 bases, in that order; junction bases with no gene match: 10. The germline V gene has CDR1 LNHDA and CDR2 SQIVND (reference sequence). The CDR3 nucleotides are TGTGCCAGTAGTCCCCGGACTAGCGGGAGTCAGAGCTCCTACAATGAGCAGTTCTTC. It yields the protein CASSPRTSGSQSSYNEQFF. The whole variable domain, remainder taken from reference TRBV19 and TRBJ2-1, is DGGITQSPKYLFRKEGQNVTLSCEQNLNHDAMYWYRQDPGQGLRLIYYSQIVNDFQKGDIAEGYSVSREKKESFPLTVTSAQKNPTAFYLCASSPRTSGSQSSYNEQFFGPGTRLTVL.

The V gene is TRBV30, the J gene TRBJ2-1; D gene uncertain. This CDR3 is built from 13 residues. Germline lookup yields CDR1 GTSNPN and CDR2 SVGIG (reference sequence). CDR3 protein: CALTVGPSTEQFF. The CDR3 DNA reads as TGTGCACTGACGGTGGGCCCAAGTACTGAGCAGTTCTTC.

This clone was observed a single time. This rearrangement joins TRBV5-1 to TRBJ2-7; a possible D gene is TRBD2 (6 bases). The CDR3 loop spans 13 amino acids. Trimming took 7 bases from V and 1 from J, leaving 12 bases between them. The V gene's germline CDR1 is SGHRS and CDR2 YFSETQ. The CDR3 DNA reads TGCGCCAGCTCTAGCGTGTCGTCCTACGAGCAGTACTTC. It translates to CASSSVSSYEQYF. The variable domain in full, completed from reference TRBV5-1 and TRBJ2-7, reads KAGVTQTPRYLIKTRGQQVTLSCSPISGHRSVSWYQQTPGQGLQFLFEYFSETQRNKGNFPGRFSGRQFSNSRSEMNVSTLELGDSALYLCASSSVSSYEQYFGPGTRLTVT.

V and J are TRBV28 and TRBJ2-2; the match to TRBD2 covers 7 bases. Germline values: CDR1 MDHEN, CDR2 SYDVKM. Unmatched junction bases numbered 12, after V lost 10 bases and J lost 4 bases. The CDR3 is 15 residues long. CDR3 loop: CATRRAGLPTGELFF. The CDR3 DNA is TGTGCCACCCGTCGGGCGGGACTACCCACCGGGGAGCTGTTTTTT.

V is TRBV5-6 and J is TRBJ2-7; possibly TRBD1 or TRBD2 for D (5 bases each). Germline assignment: CDR1 SGHDT and CDR2 YYEEEE. This CDR3 comprises 15 residues. V lost 3 bases to trimming and J lost 10 bases, with 23 bases between them. The CDR3 region is CASSSDRDPWGIQYF. The CDR3 bases are TGTGCCAGCAGCTCTGACCGGGACCCCTGGGGGATTCAGTACTTC.